This section outlines one T cell receptor (beta chain) sequence together with its context. What it binds is unknown. The data derive from a study of human T cells and chemical hapten exposure. Study in general: While the approximately 23-week study was under way, patients received diphenylcyclopropenone on the scalp every week. Whole-study findings and limits: Alopecia in the donors means their immune response may deviate from healthy people's.

Stated time point: patch test 1, 2 weeks after DPC sensitization. Treatment denoted: therapeutic diphenylcyclopropenone sensitization with weekly scalp DPC. Source study methods: Sampled TCR counts reached a median of approximately 94,000 per sample, with values ranging from roughly 20,000 to 750,000. TCRdb reprocessed the RACE reads with MiXCR, giving one entry per CDR3 protein. The V and J calls were determined by TCRdb, not by the authors. The top ten clones hold less than 7% of a sample with some 200,000 distinct CDR3 sequences, approximately 20% of them seen once. V was trimmed by 4 bases and J by 3 bases, leaving 9 bases between them. This CDR3 is 13 amino acids long. The germline V gene has CDR1 SGHAT and CDR2 FQNNGV.

Sequencing was performed on whole blood, taken in connection with sensitization to the hapten diphenylcyclopropenone (DPC). The chain is built from TRBV11-2 and TRBJ1-2; D is perhaps TRBD1 (5 bases). The sequence came from a woman in her 50s with alopecia areata. Some clones in this sample may be carry-over from other donors' samples. CDR3 nucleotide sequence: TGTGCCAGCAGCTCTGGGGGTTACTATGGCTACACCTTC. Protein: CASSSGGYYGYTF.